This T cell receptor (beta chain) was captured in a study of blood T cell repertoires in COVID-19. Study in general: Specimens from acute and convalescent COVID-19 originated in the United States, Italy and Spain.

Seattle participants joined during active infection and were tracked over time. Generated by immunoSEQ multiplex PCR, the TCRdb table keeps only in-frame clones and is missing some. The data show approximately 64,000 clones, 80% to 90% seen once. The CDR3 length is 16 residues. The junction had 9 bases not matched to a gene; V was cut back by 0 bases and J by 6 bases. In germline, CDR1 is SGHAT, CDR2 FQNNGV. The chain combines TRBV11-2 with TRBJ1-2; 8 nucleotides agree with TRBD1. Source material: peripheral blood. This TCR derives from a woman aged 55-70 years with COVID-19, enrolled during active disease. This CDR3 reads CASSLDRRDRRDGYTF. For the CDR3, the DNA is TGTGCCAGCAGCTTAGATCGAAGGGACAGGAGAGATGGCTACACCTTC.